This is a list of T cell receptor beta chains from one sample in a study of blood T cell repertoires in COVID-19. Assay used: immunoSEQ multiplex PCR; TCRdb lists only in-frame clones, some missing. The data contain around 300,000 clones, over 80% of them singletons. The sample was peripheral blood. These receptors all stem from a woman between 40 and 55 years old with acute or convalescent COVID-19. Both conserved end residues are part of each CDR3. The order of the fields is J gene, CDR3 length, V gene, D gene, clone size, CDR3 protein, CDR3 DNA. A D gene is named only where the DNA matches it firmly. Part of the rows lack a size; the others show once, few, many or a class for expanded clones.

J: TRBJ2-1
length: 16
V: TRBV5-6
D: TRBD1
size: once
CDR3: CASSSRGQGTYNEQFF
DNA: TGTGCCAGCAGCTCCCGGGGACAGGGGACTTACAATGAGCAGTTCTTC

J: TRBJ1-2
length: 14
V: TRBV5-6
D: .
size: once
CDR3: CASSLGGQIYGYTF
DNA: TGTGCCAGCAGCTTGGGCGGACAGATCTATGGCTACACCTTC

J: TRBJ2-1
length: 16
V: TRBV4-1
D: TRBD1
size: .
CDR3: CASSQPQGAVYNEQFF
DNA: TGCGCCAGCAGCCAACCACAGGGGGCGGTCTACAATGAGCAGTTCTTC

J: TRBJ1-6
length: 16
V: TRBV19
D: .
size: .
CDR3: CASSIDTRDTYSPLHF
DNA: TGTGCCAGTAGTATAGATACCCGGGACACTTATTCACCCCTCCACTTT

J: TRBJ1-2
length: 14
V: TRBV24-1
D: TRBD1
size: .
CDR3: CATSDATGGNGYTF
DNA: TGTGCCACCAGTGACGCTACAGGGGGAAATGGCTACACCTTC

J: TRBJ2-5
length: 12
V: TRBV30
D: .
size: .
CDR3: CAWSPHRETQYF
DNA: TGTGCCTGGAGTCCCCACAGGGAGACCCAGTACTTC

J: TRBJ2-1
length: 17
V: TRBV5-1
D: TRBD1
size: .
CDR3: CASSSPPQGGVYNEQFF
DNA: TGCGCCAGCAGCTCACCCCCCCAAGGGGGCGTATACAATGAGCAGTTCTTC

J: TRBJ1-1
length: 13
V: TRBV19
D: .
size: .
CDR3: CASSTQGYAEAFF
DNA: TGTGCCAGTAGCACCCAGGGGTACGCTGAAGCTTTCTTT

J: TRBJ1-6
length: 15
V: TRBV20-1
D: .
size: .
CDR3: CSASKRGSYNSPLHF
DNA: TGCAGTGCTAGTAAGCGGGGCTCCTATAATTCACCCCTCCACTTT

J: TRBJ1-5
length: 17
V: TRBV7-2
D: .
size: .
CDR3: CASSASRGGYSNQPQHF
DNA: TGTGCCAGCAGCGCTTCTAGGGGAGGATATAGCAATCAGCCCCAGCATTTT

J: TRBJ1-2
length: 19
V: TRBV27
D: .
size: .
CDR3: CASSLFGPRTESLFRGYTF
DNA: TGTGCCAGCAGTTTATTCGGTCCTCGGACAGAGTCTCTATTTCGGGGCTACACCTTC

J: TRBJ2-2
length: 15
V: TRBV11-2
D: .
size: .
CDR3: CASSLRQVNTGELFF
DNA: TGTGCCAGCAGCTTAAGGCAGGTGAACACCGGGGAGCTGTTTTTT

J: TRBJ1-2
length: 17
V: TRBV7-9
D: .
size: .
CDR3: CASSLDSGNRANYGYTF
DNA: TGTGCCAGCAGCTTAGATTCCGGGAACCGAGCTAACTATGGCTACACCTTC

J: TRBJ2-5
length: 16
V: TRBV15
D: TRBD1
size: .
CDR3: CATSRGTGARRETQYF
DNA: TGTGCCACCAGCAGAGGGACAGGGGCGCGCAGAGAGACCCAGTACTTC

J: TRBJ1-2
length: 15
V: TRBV9
D: TRBD1
size: .
CDR3: CASSARQGAGYGYTF
DNA: TGTGCCAGCAGCGCCCGACAGGGGGCTGGCTATGGCTACACCTTC

J: TRBJ2-2
length: 15
V: TRBV24-1
D: TRBD1
size: once
CDR3: CATTRDRGNTGELFF
DNA: TGTGCCACCACCCGGGACAGGGGGAACACCGGGGAGCTGTTTTTT

J: TRBJ2-3
length: 18
V: TRBV6-2/TRBV6-3
D: TRBD2
size: .
CDR3: CASSYPSWEAGEGDTQYF
DNA: TGTGCCAGCAGTTACCCCTCTTGGGAAGCGGGGGAGGGAGATACGCAGTATTTT

J: TRBJ2-5
length: 16
V: TRBV19
D: TRBD2
size: .
CDR3: CASSMRTSGGLETQYF
DNA: TGTGCCAGTAGTATGAGGACTAGCGGGGGATTGGAGACCCAGTACTTC

J: TRBJ1-1
length: 13
V: TRBV27
D: .
size: .
CDR3: CASNLDRNTEAFF
DNA: TGTGCCAGCAACCTGGACAGAAACACTGAAGCTTTCTTT

J: TRBJ2-1
length: 19
V: TRBV11-2
D: TRBD1
size: .
CDR3: CASSTHRIRRTGDTNEQFF
DNA: TGTGCCAGCAGCACCCACAGAATAAGAAGGACAGGGGACACCAATGAGCAGTTCTTC

J: TRBJ1-2
length: 15
V: TRBV10-3
D: TRBD1
size: .
CDR3: CAISKFTGVYYGYTF
DNA: TGTGCCATCAGTAAATTCACAGGGGTATACTATGGCTACACCTTC

J: TRBJ1-4
length: 16
V: TRBV5-1
D: TRBD1
size: .
CDR3: CASSVGTGATNEKLFF
DNA: TGCGCCAGCAGCGTCGGGACAGGGGCAACTAATGAAAAACTGTTTTTT

J: TRBJ1-1
length: 16
V: TRBV6-1
D: .
size: .
CDR3: CASSEAAVVMNTEAFF
DNA: TGTGCCAGCAGTGAAGCGGCGGTTGTGATGAACACTGAAGCTTTCTTT

J: TRBJ1-2
length: 16
V: TRBV4-2
D: .
size: .
CDR3: CASREAAGRGNYGYTF
DNA: TGTGCCAGCAGGGAGGCGGCGGGGCGGGGCAACTATGGCTACACCTTC

J: TRBJ2-5
length: 15
V: TRBV24-1
D: TRBD1
size: .
CDR3: CATMGDRGKKETQYF
DNA: TGTGCCACCATGGGAGACAGGGGGAAGAAAGAGACCCAGTACTTC

J: TRBJ1-2
length: 14
V: TRBV30
D: .
size: .
CDR3: CAWSETSSSQGYTF
DNA: TGTGCCTGGAGTGAGACTTCTTCTTCTCAAGGCTACACCTTC